Sequencing of this T cell receptor beta chain was carried out in a study of T cells in Graves' hyperthyroidism and ophthalmopathy. Many counts were recorded for this clonotype. Any patient presenting with uncontrolled infection, other autoimmune disease, pregnancy or lactation was left out. Diagnostic assessment was based on clinical symptoms, serum thyroxine and TRAb, thyroid ultrasound and orbital computed tomography. Each 10 ml fresh peripheral blood draw supplied the PBMCs. Germline values: CDR1 LGHNA, CDR2 YSLEER. The V gene lost 0 bases and the J gene lost 2 bases, with 10 bases spanning the gap. The CDR3 contains 15 residues. There were TCR beta CDR3 regions amplified from RNA transcripts. TCR CDR3 underwent first-round RT-PCR with the HTBI primer set. TCRdb independently ran MiXCR on the multiplex PCR reads; one entry per CDR3 protein. The data show about 640,000 distinct CDR3 sequences, about 14% seen once.

The chain is built from TRBV4-3 and TRBJ1-2; D is unclear. What was sequenced was blood. The origin of this receptor is a woman in her forties or fifties with Graves' ophthalmopathy. CDR3 nucleotide sequence: TGCGCCAGCAGCCAAGATACAGCCTTAAACTATGGCTACACCTTC. Encoded protein: CASSQDTALNYGYTF.